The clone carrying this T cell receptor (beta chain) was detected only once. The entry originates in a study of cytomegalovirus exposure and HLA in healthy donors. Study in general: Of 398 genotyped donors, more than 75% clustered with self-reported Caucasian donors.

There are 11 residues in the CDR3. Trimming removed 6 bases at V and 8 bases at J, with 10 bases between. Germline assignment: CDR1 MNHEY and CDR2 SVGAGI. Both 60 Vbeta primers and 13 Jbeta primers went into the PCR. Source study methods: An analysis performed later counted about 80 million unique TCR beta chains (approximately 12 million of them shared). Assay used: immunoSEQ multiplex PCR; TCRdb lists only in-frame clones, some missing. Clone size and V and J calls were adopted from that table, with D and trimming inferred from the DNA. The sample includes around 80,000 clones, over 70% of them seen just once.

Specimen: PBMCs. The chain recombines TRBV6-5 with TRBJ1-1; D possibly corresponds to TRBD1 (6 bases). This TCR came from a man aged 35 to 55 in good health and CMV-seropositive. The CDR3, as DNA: TGTGCCAGCAGCGGGACAACCGAAGCTTTCTTT. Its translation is CASSGTTEAFF.